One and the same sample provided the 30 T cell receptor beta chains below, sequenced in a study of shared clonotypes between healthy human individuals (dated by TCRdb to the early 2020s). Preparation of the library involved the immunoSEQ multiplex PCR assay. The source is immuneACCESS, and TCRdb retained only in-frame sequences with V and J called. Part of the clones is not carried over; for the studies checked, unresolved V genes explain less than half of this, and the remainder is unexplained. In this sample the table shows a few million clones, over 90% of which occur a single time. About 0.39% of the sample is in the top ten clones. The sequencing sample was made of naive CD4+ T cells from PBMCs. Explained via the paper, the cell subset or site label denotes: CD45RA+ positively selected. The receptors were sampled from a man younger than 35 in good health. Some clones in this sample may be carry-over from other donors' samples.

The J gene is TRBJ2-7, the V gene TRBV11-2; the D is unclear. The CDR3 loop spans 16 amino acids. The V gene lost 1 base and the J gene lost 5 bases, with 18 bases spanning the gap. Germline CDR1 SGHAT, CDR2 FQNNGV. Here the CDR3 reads CASSLGRGAVRDEQYF. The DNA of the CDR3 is TGTGCCAGCAGCTTAGGGAGAGGCGCCGTACGGGACGAGCAGTACTTC.

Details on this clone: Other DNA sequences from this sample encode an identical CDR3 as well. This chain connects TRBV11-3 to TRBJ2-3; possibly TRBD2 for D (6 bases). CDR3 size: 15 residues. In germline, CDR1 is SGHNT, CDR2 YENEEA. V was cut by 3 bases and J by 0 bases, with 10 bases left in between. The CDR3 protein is CASSLGGTSTDTQYF. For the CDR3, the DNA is TGTGCCAGCAGCTTGGGCGGGACTAGCACAGATACGCAGTATTTT.

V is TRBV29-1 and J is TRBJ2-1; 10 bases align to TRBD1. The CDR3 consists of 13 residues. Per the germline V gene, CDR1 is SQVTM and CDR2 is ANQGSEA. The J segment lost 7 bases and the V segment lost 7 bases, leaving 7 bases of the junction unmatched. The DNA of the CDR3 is TGCAGCGGAGGACAGGGGGTTTGGAATGAGCAGTTCTTC. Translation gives CSGGQGVWNEQFF.

CDR3 loop: CASSLGTSPFDEQFF. The CDR3 bases are TGCGCCAGCAGCCTGGGGACTAGCCCTTTTGATGAGCAGTTCTTC. This sequence joins TRBV4-1 and TRBJ2-1, with 9 nucleotides matching TRBD2. Germline assignment: CDR1 MGHRA and CDR2 YSYEKL. This CDR3 comprises 15 residues. After removal of 4 bases from V and 8 bases from J, the junction contained 9 bases not matched to a gene.

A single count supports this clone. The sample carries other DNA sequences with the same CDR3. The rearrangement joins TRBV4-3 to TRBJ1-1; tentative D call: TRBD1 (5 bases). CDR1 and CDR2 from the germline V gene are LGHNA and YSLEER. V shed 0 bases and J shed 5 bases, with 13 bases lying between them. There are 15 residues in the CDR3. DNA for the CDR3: TGCGCCAGCAGCCAAGATCTAGTGGGGGGGACTGAAGCTTTCTTT. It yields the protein CASSQDLVGGTEAFF.

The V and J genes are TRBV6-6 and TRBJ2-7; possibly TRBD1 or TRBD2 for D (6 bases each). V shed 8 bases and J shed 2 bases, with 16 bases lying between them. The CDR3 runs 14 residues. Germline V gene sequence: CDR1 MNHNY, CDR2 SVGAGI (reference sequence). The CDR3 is CASLKSRGAYEQYF. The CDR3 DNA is TGTGCCAGCCTAAAATCTAGGGGGGCCTACGAGCAGTACTTC.

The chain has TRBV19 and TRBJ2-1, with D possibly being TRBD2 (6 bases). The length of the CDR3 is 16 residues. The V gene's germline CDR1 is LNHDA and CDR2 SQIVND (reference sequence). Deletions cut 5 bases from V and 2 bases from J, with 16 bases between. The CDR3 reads CASSPWDSAAYNEQFF. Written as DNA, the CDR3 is TGTGCCAGTAGTCCCTGGGACTCCGCAGCCTACAATGAGCAGTTCTTC.

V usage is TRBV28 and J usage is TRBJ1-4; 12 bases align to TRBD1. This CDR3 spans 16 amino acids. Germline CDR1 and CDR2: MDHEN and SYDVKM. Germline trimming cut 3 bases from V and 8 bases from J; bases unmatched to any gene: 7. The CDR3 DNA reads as TGTGCCAGCAGTTTCCCACCGGGACAGGGGGCCGAAAAACTGTTTTTT. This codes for CASSFPPGQGAEKLFF. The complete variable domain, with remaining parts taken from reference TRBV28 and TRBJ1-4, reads DVKVTQSSRYLVKRTGEKVFLECVQDMDHENMFWYRQDPGLGLRLIYFSYDVKMKEKGDIPEGYSVSREKKERFSLILESASTNQTSMYLCASSFPPGQGAEKLFFGSGTQLSVL.

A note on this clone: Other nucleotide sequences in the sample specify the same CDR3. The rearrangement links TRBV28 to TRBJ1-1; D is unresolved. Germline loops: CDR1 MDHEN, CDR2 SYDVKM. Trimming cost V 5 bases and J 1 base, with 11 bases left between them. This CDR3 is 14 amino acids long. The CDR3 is CASSPTGRNTEAFF. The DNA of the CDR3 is TGTGCCAGCAGTCCCACGGGTCGGAACACTGAAGCTTTCTTT.

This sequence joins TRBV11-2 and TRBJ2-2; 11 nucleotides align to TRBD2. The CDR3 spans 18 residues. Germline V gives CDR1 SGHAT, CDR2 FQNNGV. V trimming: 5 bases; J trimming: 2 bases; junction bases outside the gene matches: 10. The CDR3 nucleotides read TGTGCCAGCAGCACAGCCGGGACTAGCGGTAGTAACACCGGGGAGCTGTTTTTT. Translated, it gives CASSTAGTSGSNTGELFF.

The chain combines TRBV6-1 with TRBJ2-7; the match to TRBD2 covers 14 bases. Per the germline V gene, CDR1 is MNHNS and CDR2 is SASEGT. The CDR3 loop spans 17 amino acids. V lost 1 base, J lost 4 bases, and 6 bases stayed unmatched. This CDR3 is CASSEVWTSGRPYEQYF. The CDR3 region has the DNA TGTGCCAGCAGTGAAGTTTGGACTAGCGGGAGGCCTTACGAGCAGTACTTC.

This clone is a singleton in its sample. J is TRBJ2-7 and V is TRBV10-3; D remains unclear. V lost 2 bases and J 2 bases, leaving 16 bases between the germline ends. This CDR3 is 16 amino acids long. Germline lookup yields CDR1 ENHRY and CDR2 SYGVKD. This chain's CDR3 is CAISERRVGQAYEQYF. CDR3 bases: TGTGCCATCAGTGAGCGTCGGGTAGGGCAAGCCTACGAGCAGTACTTC.

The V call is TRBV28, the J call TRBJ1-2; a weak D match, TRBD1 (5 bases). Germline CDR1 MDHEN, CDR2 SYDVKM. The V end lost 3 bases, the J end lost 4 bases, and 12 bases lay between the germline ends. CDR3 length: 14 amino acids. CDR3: CASSLRGWSYGYTF. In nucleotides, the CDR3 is TGTGCCAGCAGTTTGAGGGGTTGGAGCTATGGCTACACCTTC.

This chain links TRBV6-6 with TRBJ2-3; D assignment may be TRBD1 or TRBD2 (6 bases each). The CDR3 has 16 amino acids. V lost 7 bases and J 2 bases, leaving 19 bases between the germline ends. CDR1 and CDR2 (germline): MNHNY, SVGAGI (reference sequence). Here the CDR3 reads CASTLSGDSFTDTQYF. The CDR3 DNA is TGTGCCAGCACCCTCTCAGGGGACTCATTCACAGATACGCAGTATTTT.

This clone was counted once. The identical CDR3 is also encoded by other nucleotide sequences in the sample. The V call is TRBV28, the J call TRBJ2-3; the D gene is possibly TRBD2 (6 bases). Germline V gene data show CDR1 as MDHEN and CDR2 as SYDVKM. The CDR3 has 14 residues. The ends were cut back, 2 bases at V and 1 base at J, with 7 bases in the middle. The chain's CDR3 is CASSLTGGTDTQYF. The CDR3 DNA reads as TGTGCCAGCAGTTTAACGGGGGGCACAGATACGCAGTATTTT.

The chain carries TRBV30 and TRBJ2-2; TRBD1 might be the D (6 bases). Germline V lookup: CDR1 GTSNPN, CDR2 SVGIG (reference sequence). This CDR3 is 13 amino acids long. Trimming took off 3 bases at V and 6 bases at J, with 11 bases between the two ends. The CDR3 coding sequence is TGTGCCTGGAGATTCACAGGGTCCGGGGAGCTGTTTTTT. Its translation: CAWRFTGSGELFF.

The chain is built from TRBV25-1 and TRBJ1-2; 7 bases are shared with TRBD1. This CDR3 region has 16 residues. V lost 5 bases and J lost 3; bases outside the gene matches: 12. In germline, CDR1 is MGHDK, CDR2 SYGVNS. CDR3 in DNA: TGTGCCAGCAGTAATCGGACAGGAGTGGGTTACTATGGCTACACCTTC. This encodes CASSNRTGVGYYGYTF.

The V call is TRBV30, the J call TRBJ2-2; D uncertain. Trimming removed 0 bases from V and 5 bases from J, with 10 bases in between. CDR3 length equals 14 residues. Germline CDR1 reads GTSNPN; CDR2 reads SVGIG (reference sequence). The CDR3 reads CAWSVRVRTGELFF. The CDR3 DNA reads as TGTGCCTGGAGTGTACGAGTACGTACCGGGGAGCTGTTTTTT.

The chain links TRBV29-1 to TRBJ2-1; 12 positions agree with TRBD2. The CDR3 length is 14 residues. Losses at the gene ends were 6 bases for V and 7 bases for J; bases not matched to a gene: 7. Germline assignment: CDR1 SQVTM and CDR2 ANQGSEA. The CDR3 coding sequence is TGCAGCGTGCCTAGCGGGAGGGTAGAGAATGAGCAGTTCTTC. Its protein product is CSVPSGRVENEQFF.

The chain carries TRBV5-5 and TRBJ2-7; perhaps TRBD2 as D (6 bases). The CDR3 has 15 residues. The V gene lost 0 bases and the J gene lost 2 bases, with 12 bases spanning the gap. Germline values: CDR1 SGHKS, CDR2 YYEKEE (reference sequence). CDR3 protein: CASSLVQAGTYEQYF. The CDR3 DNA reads TGTGCCAGCAGCTTGGTACAGGCGGGAACCTACGAGCAGTACTTC. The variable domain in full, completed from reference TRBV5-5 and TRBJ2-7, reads DAGVTQSPTHLIKTRGQQVTLRCSPISGHKSVSWYQQVLGQGPQFIFQYYEKEERGRGNFPDRFSARQFPNYSSELNVNALLLGDSALYLCASSLVQAGTYEQYFGPGTRLTVT.

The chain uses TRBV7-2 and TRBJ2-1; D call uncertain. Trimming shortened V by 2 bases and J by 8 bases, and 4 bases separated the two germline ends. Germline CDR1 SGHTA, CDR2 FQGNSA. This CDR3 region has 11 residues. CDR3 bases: TGTGCCAGCAGCTTATTCGATGAGCAGTTCTTC. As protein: CASSLFDEQFF.

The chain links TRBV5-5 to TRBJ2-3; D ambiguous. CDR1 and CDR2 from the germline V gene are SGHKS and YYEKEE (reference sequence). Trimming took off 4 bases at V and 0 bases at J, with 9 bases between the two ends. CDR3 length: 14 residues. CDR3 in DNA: TGTGCCAGCAGCGGGGTCCGGAGCACAGATACGCAGTATTTT. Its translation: CASSGVRSTDTQYF. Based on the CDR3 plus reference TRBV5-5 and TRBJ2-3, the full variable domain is DAGVTQSPTHLIKTRGQQVTLRCSPISGHKSVSWYQQVLGQGPQFIFQYYEKEERGRGNFPDRFSARQFPNYSSELNVNALLLGDSALYLCASSGVRSTDTQYFGPGTRLTVL.

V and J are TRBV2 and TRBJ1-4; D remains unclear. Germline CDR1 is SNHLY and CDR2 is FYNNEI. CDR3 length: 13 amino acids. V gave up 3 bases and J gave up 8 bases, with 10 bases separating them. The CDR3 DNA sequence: TGTGCCAGCAGTGACGGAGGTGGGGAAAAACTGTTTTTT. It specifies CASSDGGGEKLFF.

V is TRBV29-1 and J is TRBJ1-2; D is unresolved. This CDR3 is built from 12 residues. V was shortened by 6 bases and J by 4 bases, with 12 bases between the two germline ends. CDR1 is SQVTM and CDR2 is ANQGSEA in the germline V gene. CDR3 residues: CSVLRGLYGYTF. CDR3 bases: TGCAGCGTGCTACGGGGTCTCTATGGCTACACCTTC. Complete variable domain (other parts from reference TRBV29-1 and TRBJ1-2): SAVISQKPSRDICQRGTSLTIQCQVDSQVTMMFWYRQQPGQSLTLIATANQGSEATYESGFVIDKFPISRPNLTFSTLTVSNMSPEDSSIYLCSVLRGLYGYTFGSGTRLTVV.

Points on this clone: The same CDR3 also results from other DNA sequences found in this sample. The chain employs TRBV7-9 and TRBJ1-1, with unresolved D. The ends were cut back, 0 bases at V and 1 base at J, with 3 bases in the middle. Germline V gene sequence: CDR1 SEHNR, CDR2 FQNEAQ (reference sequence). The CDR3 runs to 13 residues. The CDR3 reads CASSLATNTEAFF. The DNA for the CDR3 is TGTGCCAGCAGCTTAGCGACGAACACTGAAGCTTTCTTT.

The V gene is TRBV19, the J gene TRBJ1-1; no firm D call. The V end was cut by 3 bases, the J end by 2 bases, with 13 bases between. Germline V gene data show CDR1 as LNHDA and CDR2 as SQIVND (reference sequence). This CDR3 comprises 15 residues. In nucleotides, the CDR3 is TGTGCCAGTAGTATCCCCCCTCAAGGAAACACTGAAGCTTTCTTT. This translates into CASSIPPQGNTEAFF.

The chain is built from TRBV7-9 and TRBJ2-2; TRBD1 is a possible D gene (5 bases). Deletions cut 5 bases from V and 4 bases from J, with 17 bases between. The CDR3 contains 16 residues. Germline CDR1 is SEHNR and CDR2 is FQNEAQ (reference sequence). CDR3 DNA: TGTGCCAGCAGCCCCGGCAGGGTATTCGGCACCGGGGAGCTGTTTTTT. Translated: CASSPGRVFGTGELFF.

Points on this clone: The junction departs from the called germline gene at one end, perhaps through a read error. CDR3 DNA: TGTGCTAGTGGTTTGGACTACACCGAAGCTTTCTTT. Translating it yields CASGLDYTEAFF. The chain has TRBV12-5 and TRBJ1-1; D not certain. The CDR3 length is 12 residues. Germline-derived CDR1 and CDR2 are LGHNT and FRNRAP.

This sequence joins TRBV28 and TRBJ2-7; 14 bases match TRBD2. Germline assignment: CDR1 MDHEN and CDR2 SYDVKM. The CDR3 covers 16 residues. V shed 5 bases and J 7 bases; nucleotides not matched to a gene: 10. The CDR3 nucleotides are TGTGCCAGCAGTGGAGGGACTAGCGGGAGTTGGGGGGAGCAGTACTTC. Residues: CASSGGTSGSWGEQYF.

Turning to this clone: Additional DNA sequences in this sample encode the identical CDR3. CDR3 loop: CATSRGGETQYF. The CDR3 DNA reads TGTGCCACCAGCAGAGGCGGGGAGACCCAGTACTTC. The genes are TRBV15 and TRBJ2-5, with a tentative D call TRBD2 (5 bases). Looked up from germline, CDR1 is LNHNV and CDR2 is YYDKDF (reference sequence). The CDR3 is 12 residues long. With 1 base removed from V and 5 bases from J, the gap between germline ends came to 5 bases. The full variable domain, its missing parts supplied by reference TRBV15 and TRBJ2-5, is DAMVIQNPRYQVTQFGKPVTLSCSQTLNHNVMYWYQQKSSQAPKLLFHYYDKDFNNEADTPDNFQSRRPNTSFCFLDIRSPGLGDTAMYLCATSRGGETQYFGPGTRLLVL.